This T cell receptor (beta chain) was captured in a study of CD8 T cells in Susac syndrome. In germline, CDR1 is SEHNR, CDR2 FQNEAQ (reference sequence). The CDR3 sequence is 17 residues long. Between the trimmed V and J ends, which lost 2 bases and 3 bases, there was a span of 18 bases. With random hexamers, about 0.45 to 1 ug RNA was reverse transcribed. TCRdb re-derived calls from the immunoSEQ multiplex PCR reads in MiXCR, one entry per CDR3 protein. The repertoire holds 95,000 to 150,000 distinct CDR3 sequences, with about 93% as singletons. Sequencing was done on a sample of CD8+ T cells from PBMCs. V gene TRBV7-9 combines with J gene TRBJ2-3; weak D call: TRBD1 (5 bases). The TCR originated in a human donor with Susac syndrome. The CDR3 region is CASSLLVGELLTDTQYF. DNA for the CDR3: TGTGCCAGCAGCTTATTGGTAGGGGAACTATTAACAGATACGCAGTATTTT.